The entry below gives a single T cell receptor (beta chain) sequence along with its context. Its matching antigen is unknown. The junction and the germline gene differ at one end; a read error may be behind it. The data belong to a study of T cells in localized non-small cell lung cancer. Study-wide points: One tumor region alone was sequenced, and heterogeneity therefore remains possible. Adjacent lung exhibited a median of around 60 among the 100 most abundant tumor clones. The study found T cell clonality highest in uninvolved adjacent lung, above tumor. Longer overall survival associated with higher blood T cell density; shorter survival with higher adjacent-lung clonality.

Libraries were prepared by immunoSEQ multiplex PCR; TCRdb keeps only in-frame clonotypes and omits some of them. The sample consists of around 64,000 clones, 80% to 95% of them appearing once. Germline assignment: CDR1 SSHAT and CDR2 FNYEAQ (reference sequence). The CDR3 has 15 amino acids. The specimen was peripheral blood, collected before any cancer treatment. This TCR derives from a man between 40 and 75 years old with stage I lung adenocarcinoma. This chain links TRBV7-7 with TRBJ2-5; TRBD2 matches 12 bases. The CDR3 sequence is CASSRSGTSGETQYF. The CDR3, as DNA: TGTGCTAGCAGCCGTTCCGGGACTAGCGGGGAGACCCAGTACTTC.